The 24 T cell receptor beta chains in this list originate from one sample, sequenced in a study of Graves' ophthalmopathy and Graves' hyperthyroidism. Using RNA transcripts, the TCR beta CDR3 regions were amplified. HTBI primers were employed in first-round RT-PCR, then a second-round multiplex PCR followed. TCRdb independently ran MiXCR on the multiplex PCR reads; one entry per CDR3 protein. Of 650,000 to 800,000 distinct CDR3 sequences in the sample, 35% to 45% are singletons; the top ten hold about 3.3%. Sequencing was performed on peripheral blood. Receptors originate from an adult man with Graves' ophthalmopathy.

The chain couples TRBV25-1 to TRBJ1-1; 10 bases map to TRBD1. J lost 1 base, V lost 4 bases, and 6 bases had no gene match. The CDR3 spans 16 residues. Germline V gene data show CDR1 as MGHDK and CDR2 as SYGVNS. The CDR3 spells CASSARRTGGNTEAFF. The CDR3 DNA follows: TGTGCCAGCAGTGCTAGGAGGACAGGGGGGAACACTGAAGCTTTCTTT. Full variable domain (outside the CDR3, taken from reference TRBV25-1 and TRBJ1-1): EADIYQTPRYLVIGTGKKITLECSQTMGHDKMYWYQQDPGMELHLIHYSYGVNSTEKGDLSSESTVSRIRTEHFPLTLESARPSHTSQYLCASSARRTGGNTEAFFGQGTRLTVV.

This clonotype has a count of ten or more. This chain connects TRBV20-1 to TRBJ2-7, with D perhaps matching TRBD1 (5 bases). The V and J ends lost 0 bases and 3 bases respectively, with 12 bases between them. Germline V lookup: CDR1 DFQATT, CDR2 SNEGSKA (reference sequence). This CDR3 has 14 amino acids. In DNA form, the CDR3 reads TGCAGTGCTAGAGATCAGGGCAGCCACTACGAGCAGTACTTC. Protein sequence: CSARDQGSHYEQYF.

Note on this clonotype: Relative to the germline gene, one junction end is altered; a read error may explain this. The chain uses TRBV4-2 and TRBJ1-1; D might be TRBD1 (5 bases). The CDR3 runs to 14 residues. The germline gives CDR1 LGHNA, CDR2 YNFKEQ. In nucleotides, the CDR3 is TGTGCCAGCAGCCAAGACAGGGAGGGCACTGAAACTTTCTTT. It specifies CASSQDREGTETFF.

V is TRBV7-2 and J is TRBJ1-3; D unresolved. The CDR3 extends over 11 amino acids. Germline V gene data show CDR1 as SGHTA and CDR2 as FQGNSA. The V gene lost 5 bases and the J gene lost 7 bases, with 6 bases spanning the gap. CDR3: CASSTVNTIYF. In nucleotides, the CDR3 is TGTGCCAGCAGCACCGTCAACACCATATATTTT.

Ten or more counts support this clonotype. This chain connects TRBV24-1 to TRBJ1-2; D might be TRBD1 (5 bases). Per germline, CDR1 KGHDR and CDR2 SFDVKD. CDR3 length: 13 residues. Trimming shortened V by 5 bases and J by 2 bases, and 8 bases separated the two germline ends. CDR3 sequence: CATSGWGNYGYTF. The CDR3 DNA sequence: TGTGCCACCAGTGGTTGGGGGAACTATGGCTACACCTTC.

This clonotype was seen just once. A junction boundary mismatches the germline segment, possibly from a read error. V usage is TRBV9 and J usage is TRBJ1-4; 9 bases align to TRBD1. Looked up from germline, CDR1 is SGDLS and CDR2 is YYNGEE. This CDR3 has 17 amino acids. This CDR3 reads CASSFSPDRGWSEKLFF. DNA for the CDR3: TGTGCCAGCAGCTTTTCCCCAGACAGGGGGTGGTCTGAAAAATTGTTTTTT.

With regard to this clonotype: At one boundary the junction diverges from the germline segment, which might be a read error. The CDR3 nucleotides are TGTGCCAGCAGTTACAAGAGGGGCTCTACGGAGCAGTACTTC. Translation gives CASSYKRGSTEQYF. This chain joins TRBV10-3 and TRBJ2-7; D is perhaps TRBD1 or TRBD2 (5 bases each). CDR3 length: 14 amino acids. The germline gives CDR1 ENHRY, CDR2 SYGVKD.

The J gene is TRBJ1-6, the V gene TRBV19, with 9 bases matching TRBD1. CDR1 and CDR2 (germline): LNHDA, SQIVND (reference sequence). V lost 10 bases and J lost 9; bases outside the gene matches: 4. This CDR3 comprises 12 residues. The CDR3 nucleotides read TGTGCCACAACAGGGGGCCTTTCACCCCTCCACTTT. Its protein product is CATTGGLSPLHF. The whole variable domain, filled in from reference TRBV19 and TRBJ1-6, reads DGGITQSPKYLFRKEGQNVTLSCEQNLNHDAMYWYRQDPGQGLRLIYYSQIVNDFQKGDIAEGYSVSREKKESFPLTVTSAQKNPTAFYLCATTGGLSPLHFGNGTRLTVT.

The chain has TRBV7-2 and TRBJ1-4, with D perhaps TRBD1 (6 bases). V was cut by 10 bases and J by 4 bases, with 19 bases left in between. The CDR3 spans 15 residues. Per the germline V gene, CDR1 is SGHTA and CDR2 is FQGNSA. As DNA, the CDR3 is TGTGCCATCAGTGCCGGGACATTGGATAATGAAAAACTGTTTTTT. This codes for CAISAGTLDNEKLFF.

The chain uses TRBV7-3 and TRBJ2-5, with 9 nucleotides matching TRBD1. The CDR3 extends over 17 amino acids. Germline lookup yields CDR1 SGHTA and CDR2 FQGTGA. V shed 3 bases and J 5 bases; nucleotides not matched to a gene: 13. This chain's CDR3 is CASSFGPETGGAETQYF. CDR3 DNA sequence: TGTGCCAGCAGCTTTGGACCCGAGACAGGGGGTGCGGAGACCCAGTACTTC.

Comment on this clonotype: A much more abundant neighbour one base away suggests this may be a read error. The CDR3: CASSEVRQGGEKLFF. For the CDR3, the DNA is TGTGCCAGCAGTGAAGTGCGGCAGGGTGGTGAAAAACTGTTTTTT. The J gene is TRBJ1-4, the V gene TRBV10-3; TRBD1 might be the D (5 bases). The CDR3 is 15 residues long. Germline CDR1 ENHRY, CDR2 SYGVKD.

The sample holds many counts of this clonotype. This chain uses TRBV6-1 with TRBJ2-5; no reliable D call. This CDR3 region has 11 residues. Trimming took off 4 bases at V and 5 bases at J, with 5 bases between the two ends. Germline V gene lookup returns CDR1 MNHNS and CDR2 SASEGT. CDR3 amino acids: CASSVPETQYF. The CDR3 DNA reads TGTGCCAGCAGTGTTCCGGAGACCCAGTACTTC.

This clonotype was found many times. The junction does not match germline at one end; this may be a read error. The CDR3 sequence is CASSAGLAGGYEQYF. In DNA, the CDR3 is TGTGCCAGCAGCGCCGGACTAGCGGGAGGCTACGAGCAGTACTTC. V and J are TRBV5-1 and TRBJ2-7; 14 nucleotides match TRBD2. Germline V gives CDR1 SGHRS, CDR2 YFSETQ. The CDR3 is 15 amino acids.

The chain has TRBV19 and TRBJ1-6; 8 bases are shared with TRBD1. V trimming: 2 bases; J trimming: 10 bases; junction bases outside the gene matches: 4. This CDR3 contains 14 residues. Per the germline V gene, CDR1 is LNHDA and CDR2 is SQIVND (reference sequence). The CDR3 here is CASSIRTGLSPLHF. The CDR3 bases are TGTGCCAGTAGTATAAGGACAGGGCTCTCACCCCTCCACTTT.

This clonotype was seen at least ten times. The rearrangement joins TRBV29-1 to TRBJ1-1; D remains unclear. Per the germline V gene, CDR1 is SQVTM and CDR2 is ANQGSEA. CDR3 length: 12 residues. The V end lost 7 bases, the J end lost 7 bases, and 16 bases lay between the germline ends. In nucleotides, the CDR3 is TGCAGCGCATTCACAGACACGGGTGAAGCTTTCTTT. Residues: CSAFTDTGEAFF.

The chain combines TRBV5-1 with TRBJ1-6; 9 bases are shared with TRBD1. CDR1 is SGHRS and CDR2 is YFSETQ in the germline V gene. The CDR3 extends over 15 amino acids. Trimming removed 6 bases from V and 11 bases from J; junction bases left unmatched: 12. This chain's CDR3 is CASNVDGTGIPPLHF. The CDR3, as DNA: TGCGCCAGCAACGTAGACGGGACAGGGATACCACCCCTCCACTTT.

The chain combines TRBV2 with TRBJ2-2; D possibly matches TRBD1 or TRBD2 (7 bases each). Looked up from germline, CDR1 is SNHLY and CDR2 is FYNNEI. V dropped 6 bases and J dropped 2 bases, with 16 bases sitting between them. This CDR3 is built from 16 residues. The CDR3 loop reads CASSSQGRGNTGELFF. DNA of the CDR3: TGTGCCAGCAGCTCACAGGGGAGGGGAAACACCGGGGAGCTGTTTTTT. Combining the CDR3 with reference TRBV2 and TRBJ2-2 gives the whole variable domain EPEVTQTPSHQVTQMGQEVILRCVPISNHLYFYWYRQILGQKVEFLVSFYNNEISEKSEIFDDQFSVERPDGSNFTLKIRSTKLEDSAMYFCASSSQGRGNTGELFFGEGSRLTVL.

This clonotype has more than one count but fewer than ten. Here the CDR3 DNA reads TGTGCCAGCAGTTCGGTGGACAGGGGGCATCACTATGGCTACACCTTC. Translated: CASSSVDRGHHYGYTF. J is TRBJ1-2 and V is TRBV12-3 or TRBV12-4; the match to TRBD1 covers 11 bases. The V segment lost 4 bases and the J segment 3 bases; nucleotides outside the gene matches: 7. The CDR3 loop spans 16 amino acids.

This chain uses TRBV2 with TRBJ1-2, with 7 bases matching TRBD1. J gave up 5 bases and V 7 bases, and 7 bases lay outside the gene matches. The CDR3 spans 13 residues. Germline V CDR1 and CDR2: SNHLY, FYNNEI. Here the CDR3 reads CASKGGTLYGYTF. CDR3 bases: TGTGCCAGCAAAGGGGGCACCTTATATGGCTACACCTTC.

Here the CDR3 DNA reads TGCGCCAGCAGCTCCCTCACTAGCACAGATACGCAGTATTTT. Protein: CASSSLTSTDTQYF. J is TRBJ2-3 and V is TRBV5-1; D is undetermined. Germline CDR1 SGHRS, CDR2 YFSETQ. This CDR3 comprises 14 residues. Between the trimmed V and J ends, which lost 3 bases and 0 bases, there was a span of 8 bases.

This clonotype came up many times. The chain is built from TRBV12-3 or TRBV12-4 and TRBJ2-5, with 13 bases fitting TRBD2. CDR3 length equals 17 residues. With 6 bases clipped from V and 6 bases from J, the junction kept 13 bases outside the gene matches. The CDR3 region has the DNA TGTGCCAGCAGGACCACTAGCGGGGGGGGCGTCGAGAAGACCCAGTACTTC. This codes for CASRTTSGGGVEKTQYF.

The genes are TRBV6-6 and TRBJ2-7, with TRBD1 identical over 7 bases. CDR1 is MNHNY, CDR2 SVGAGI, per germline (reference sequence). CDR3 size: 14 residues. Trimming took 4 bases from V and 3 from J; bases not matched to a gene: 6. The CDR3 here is CASSSLRDSYEQYF. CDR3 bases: TGTGCCAGCAGTTCGCTCCGGGACAGCTACGAGCAGTACTTC.

CDR3 nucleotides: TGTGCCATCAGTGAGTCGTCGGGGTCGAACACTGAAGCTTTCTTT. Encoded protein: CAISESSGSNTEAFF. This chain connects TRBV10-3 to TRBJ1-1; the D is unclear. V was shortened by 0 bases and J by 1 base, with 9 bases between the two germline ends. From germline, CDR1 is ENHRY and CDR2 SYGVKD. There are 15 residues in the CDR3.

The CDR3 spells CARTGTSGRETQYF. Written as DNA, the CDR3 is TGTGCTAGAACCGGGACTAGCGGGAGAGAGACCCAGTACTTC. V and J are TRBV7-3 and TRBJ2-5; 14 bases are shared with TRBD2. Germline lookup yields CDR1 SGHTA and CDR2 FQGTGA. The CDR3 runs 14 residues.